This entry features one T cell receptor beta chain sequence. Its antigen is unknown. Donors counted as nominally healthy when sampled, yet unrecorded immune exposures were likely. The data stem from a study of cytomegalovirus exposure and HLA in healthy donors. Study-wide results and caveats: Several of the most significant clusters were apparently associated with common viral pathogens in a later analysis. Reported results showed that the classifier diagnosed cytomegalovirus status with high specificity and sensitivity. When presence/absence was analysed, sequencing depth was taken to be roughly uniform across donors.

CDR1 and CDR2 (germline): SGHRS, YFSETQ. The CDR3 spans 16 residues. Trimming shortened V by 3 bases and J by 2 bases, and 12 bases separated the two germline ends. The PCR made use of 60 Vbeta and 13 Jbeta primers. This table comes from immunoSEQ multiplex PCR, and its TCRdb copy is limited to in-frame clones, with some not included. In the table there are roughly 200,000 clones, more than 60% of which are singletons. Specimen: PBMCs. The genes are TRBV5-1 and TRBJ2-6, with D maybe TRBD1 (6 bases). This sequence originates from a man aged 45-60 years in good health and CMV-seronegative. In DNA, the CDR3 is TGCGCCAGCAGCTCCCCCTACAGGGCTGGGGCCAACGTCCTGACTTTC. Translating gives CASSSPYRAGANVLTF.